Each of the 13 T cell receptor beta chains below was sequenced from the same sample in a study of Graves' ophthalmopathy and Graves' hyperthyroidism. TCR beta CDR3 regions were amplified from RNA transcripts. First-round RT-PCR with HTBI primers preceded a second-round multiplex PCR. MiXCR was run by TCRdb on the multiplex PCR reads, yielding one entry per CDR3 protein. The sample records fewer than 650,000 distinct CDR3 sequences, 22% being singletons. Sequencing was done on a sample of peripheral blood. The receptors were sampled from a woman aged 18 to 35 with stable Graves' hyperthyroidism. Some clones in this sample may be carry-over from other donors' samples.

This sequence joins TRBV6-5 and TRBJ1-1, with D hard to call. V lost 2 bases to trimming and J lost 8 bases, with 9 bases between them. The germline gives CDR1 MNHEY, CDR2 SVGAGI. The CDR3 runs 12 residues. CDR3 in amino acids: CASSYTVGEAFF. The CDR3, as DNA: TGTGCCAGCAGTTACACCGTGGGAGAAGCTTTCTTT.

This chain joins TRBV19 and TRBJ1-5, with D perhaps matching TRBD1 (5 bases). The CDR3 length is 14 residues. Germline lookup yields CDR1 LNHDA and CDR2 SQIVND (reference sequence). V lost 7 bases and J 2 bases, leaving 12 bases between the germline ends. This CDR3 is CASIGGARNQPQHF. DNA for the CDR3: TGTGCCAGTATTGGTGGGGCTCGCAATCAGCCCCAGCATTTT. Drawing the rest from reference TRBV19 and TRBJ1-5, the complete variable domain is DGGITQSPKYLFRKEGQNVTLSCEQNLNHDAMYWYRQDPGQGLRLIYYSQIVNDFQKGDIAEGYSVSREKKESFPLTVTSAQKNPTAFYLCASIGGARNQPQHFGDGTRLSIL.

In this sample, this clonotype turned up many times. This chain links TRBV9 with TRBJ1-2; TRBD1 matches at 7 bases. The CDR3 is 14 amino acids. J was trimmed by 3 bases and V by 5 bases; bases with no gene match: 7. Per the germline V gene, CDR1 is SGDLS and CDR2 is YYNGEE. In nucleotides, the CDR3 is TGTGCCAGCAGTGAACAGGGGATCGACTATGGCTACACCTTC. Protein: CASSEQGIDYGYTF. Based on the CDR3 plus reference TRBV9 and TRBJ1-2, the full variable domain is DSGVTQTPKHLITATGQRVTLRCSPRSGDLSVYWYQQSLDQGLQFLIQYYNGEERAKGNILERFSAQQFPDLHSELNLSSLELGDSALYFCASSEQGIDYGYTFGSGTRLTVV.

This clonotype was picked up many times. The CDR3 sequence: CASSRGLGQETQYF. As DNA, the CDR3 is TGTGCCAGCAGCCGTGGACTAGGCCAAGAGACCCAGTACTTC. The V call is TRBV12-3 or TRBV12-4, the J call TRBJ2-5; 7 positions match TRBD2. CDR3 length equals 14 residues. Trimming cost V 6 bases and J 1 base; bases outside gene matches: 5.

The chain combines TRBV18 with TRBJ1-5; perhaps TRBD1 as D (5 bases). The CDR3 has 15 amino acids. Germline V gene lookup returns CDR1 KGHSH and CDR2 LQKENI. Between the trimmed V and J ends, which lost 1 base and 6 bases, there was a span of 13 bases. CDR3 protein: CASSPQSRAGQPQHF. CDR3 DNA: TGTGCCAGCTCACCACAGAGCAGGGCGGGTCAGCCCCAGCATTTT.

This clonotype was detected many times. The chain recombines TRBV27 with TRBJ2-7; 9 bases agree with TRBD2. Germline lookup yields CDR1 MNHEY and CDR2 SMNVEV (reference sequence). The length of the CDR3 is 15 residues. With 5 bases clipped from V and 3 bases from J, the junction kept 8 bases outside the gene matches. The chain's CDR3 is CASSGPSGANYEQYF. The CDR3 DNA is TGTGCCAGCAGTGGGCCTAGCGGGGCAAACTACGAGCAGTACTTC.

This clonotype came up many times. The chain joins TRBV7-2 to TRBJ1-6, with 11 bases lining up with TRBD1. Germline V gene data show CDR1 as SGHTA and CDR2 as FQGNSA. J was trimmed by 8 bases and V by 5 bases; bases with no gene match: 11. The CDR3 consists of 17 residues. Written as DNA, the CDR3 is TGTGCCAGCAGCCCTCGGGACAGGGGGGGGATGGATTCACCCCTCCACTTT. Translated, it gives CASSPRDRGGMDSPLHF.

In the case of this clonotype: A read error may produce the germline difference seen at one junction end. The rearrangement joins TRBV29-1 to TRBJ1-2, with a possible D match to TRBD1 (6 bases). Germline V gene data show CDR1 as SQVTM and CDR2 as ANQGSEA. This CDR3 has 11 amino acids. The CDR3: CSVEDGPGHPF. For the CDR3, the DNA is TGCAGCGTTGAAGATGGCCCGGGACACCCCTTC.

The CDR3: CATSVGERMDTEAFF. Written as DNA, the CDR3 is TGTGCCACCAGCGTGGGGGAGCGGATGGACACTGAAGCTTTCTTT. The chain couples TRBV15 to TRBJ1-1; weak D call: TRBD1 (5 bases). Germline V gives CDR1 LNHNV, CDR2 YYDKDF (reference sequence). The CDR3 runs to 15 residues. Trimming shortened V by 5 bases and J by 3 bases, and 16 bases separated the two germline ends. Full variable domain (rest looked up from reference TRBV15 and TRBJ1-1): DAMVIQNPRYQVTQFGKPVTLSCSQTLNHNVMYWYQQKSSQAPKLLFHYYDKDFNNEADTPDNFQSRRPNTSFCFLDIRSPGLGDTAMYLCATSVGERMDTEAFFGQGTRLTVV.

The chain links TRBV12-3 or TRBV12-4 to TRBJ1-1, with TRBD1 identical over 8 bases. This CDR3 comprises 14 residues. V shed 6 bases, J shed 1 base, and the junction held 4 bases outside the gene matches. This CDR3 is CASRDREANTEAFF. As DNA, the CDR3 is TGTGCCAGCAGGGACAGGGAGGCGAACACTGAAGCTTTCTTT.

This clonotype was observed at least ten times. V usage is TRBV28 and J usage is TRBJ2-5, with 10 bases fitting TRBD1. CDR1 is MDHEN and CDR2 is SYDVKM in the germline V gene. With 5 bases clipped from V and 5 bases from J, the junction kept 5 bases outside the gene matches. This CDR3 region has 14 residues. The CDR3 sequence is CASSPRDRGETQYF. In DNA, the CDR3 is TGTGCCAGCAGTCCCCGGGACAGGGGTGAGACCCAGTACTTC.

This clonotype came up many times. The rearrangement links TRBV6-5 to TRBJ2-7; D perhaps matches TRBD2 (5 bases). Looked up from germline, CDR1 is MNHEY and CDR2 is SVGAGI. The V end was cut by 0 bases, the J end by 3 bases, with 15 bases between. The CDR3 has 16 amino acids. CDR3 sequence: CASSYSTISTNYEQYF. In nucleotides, the CDR3 is TGTGCCAGCAGTTACTCGACTATTTCCACCAACTACGAGCAGTACTTC.

V and J are TRBV24-1 and TRBJ2-2; D tentatively reads TRBD1 or TRBD2 (6 bases each). This CDR3 region has 16 residues. CDR1 KGHDR and CDR2 SFDVKD come from the germline V gene. V lost 0 bases and J lost 4, with 11 bases in between. CDR3 sequence: CATSDLRGAGTGELFF. The DNA of the CDR3 is TGTGCCACCAGTGATTTGAGGGGGGCAGGCACCGGGGAGCTGTTTTTT.